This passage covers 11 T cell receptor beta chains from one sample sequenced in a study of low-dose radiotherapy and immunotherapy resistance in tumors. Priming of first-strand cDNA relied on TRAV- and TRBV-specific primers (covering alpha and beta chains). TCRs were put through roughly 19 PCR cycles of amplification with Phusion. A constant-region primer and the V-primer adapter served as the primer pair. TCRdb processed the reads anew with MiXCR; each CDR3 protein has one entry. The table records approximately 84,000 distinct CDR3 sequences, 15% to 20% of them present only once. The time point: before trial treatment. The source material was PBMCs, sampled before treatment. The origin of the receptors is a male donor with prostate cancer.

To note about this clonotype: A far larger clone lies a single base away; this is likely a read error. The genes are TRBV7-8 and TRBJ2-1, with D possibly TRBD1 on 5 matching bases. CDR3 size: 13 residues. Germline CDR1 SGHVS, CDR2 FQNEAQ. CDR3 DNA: TGTGCCAGCTGCTTCCAGGGTAGGAATGAGCAGTTCTTC. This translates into CASCFQGRNEQFF.

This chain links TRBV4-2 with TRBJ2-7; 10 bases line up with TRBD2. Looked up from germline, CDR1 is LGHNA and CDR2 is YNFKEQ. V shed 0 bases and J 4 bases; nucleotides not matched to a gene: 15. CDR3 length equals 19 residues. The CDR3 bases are TGTGCCAGCAGCCAAGAAGGTGCTTGGATAGCGGGGGGCAGGTACGAGCAGTACTTC. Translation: CASSQEGAWIAGGRYEQYF.

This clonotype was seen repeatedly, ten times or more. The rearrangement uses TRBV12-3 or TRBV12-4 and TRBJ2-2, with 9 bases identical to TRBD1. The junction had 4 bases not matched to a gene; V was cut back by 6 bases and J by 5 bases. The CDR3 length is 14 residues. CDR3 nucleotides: TGTGCCAGCAGGAGCGGACAGGGGACCGGGGAGCTGTTTTTT. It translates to CASRSGQGTGELFF.

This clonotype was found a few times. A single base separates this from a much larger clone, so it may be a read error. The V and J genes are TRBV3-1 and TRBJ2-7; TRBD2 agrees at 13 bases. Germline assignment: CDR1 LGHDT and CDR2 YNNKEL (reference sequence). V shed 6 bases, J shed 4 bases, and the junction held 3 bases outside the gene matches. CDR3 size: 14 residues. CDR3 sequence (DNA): TGTGCCAGCAGACCGACTAGCGGGGGGTACGAGCAGTACTTC. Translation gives CASRPTSGGYEQYF.

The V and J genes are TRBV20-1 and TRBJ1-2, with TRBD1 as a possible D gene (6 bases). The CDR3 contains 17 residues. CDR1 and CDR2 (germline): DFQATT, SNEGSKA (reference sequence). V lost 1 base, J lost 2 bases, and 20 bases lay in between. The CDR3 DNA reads TGCAGTGCTAGAGCTTCCCAATTGGGGGGCGTAAACTATGGCTACACCTTC. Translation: CSARASQLGGVNYGYTF.

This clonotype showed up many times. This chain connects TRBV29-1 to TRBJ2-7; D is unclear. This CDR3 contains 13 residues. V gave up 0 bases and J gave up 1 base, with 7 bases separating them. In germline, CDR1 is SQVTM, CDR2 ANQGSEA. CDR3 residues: CSVEDQISYEQYF. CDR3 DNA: TGCAGCGTTGAAGATCAGATTTCCTACGAGCAGTACTTC.

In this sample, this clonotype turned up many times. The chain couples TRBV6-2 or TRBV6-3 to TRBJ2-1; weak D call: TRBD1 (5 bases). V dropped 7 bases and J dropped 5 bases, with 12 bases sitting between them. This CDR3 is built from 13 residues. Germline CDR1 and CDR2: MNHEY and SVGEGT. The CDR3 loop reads CASITDTDNEQFF. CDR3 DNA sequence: TGTGCCAGCATTACGGACACCGACAATGAGCAGTTCTTC.

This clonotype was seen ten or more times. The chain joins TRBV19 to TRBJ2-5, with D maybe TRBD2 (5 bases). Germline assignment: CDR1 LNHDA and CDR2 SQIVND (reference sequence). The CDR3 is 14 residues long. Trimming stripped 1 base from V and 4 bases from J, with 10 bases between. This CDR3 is CASSIGASPETQYF. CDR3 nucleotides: TGTGCCAGTAGTATAGGAGCTAGCCCAGAGACCCAGTACTTC.

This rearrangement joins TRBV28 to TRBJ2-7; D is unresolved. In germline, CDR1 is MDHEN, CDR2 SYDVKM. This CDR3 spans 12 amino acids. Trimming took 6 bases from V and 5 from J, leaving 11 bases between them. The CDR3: CASSLKGHEQYF. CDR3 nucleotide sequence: TGTGCCAGCAGCCTAAAGGGTCACGAGCAGTACTTC.

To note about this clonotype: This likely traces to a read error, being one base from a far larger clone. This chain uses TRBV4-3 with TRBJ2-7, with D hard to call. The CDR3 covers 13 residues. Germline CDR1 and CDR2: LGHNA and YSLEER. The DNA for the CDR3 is TGCACCAGCAGCCAAGATCGTAGCAGGGAGCAGTACTTC. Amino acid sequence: CTSSQDRSREQYF.

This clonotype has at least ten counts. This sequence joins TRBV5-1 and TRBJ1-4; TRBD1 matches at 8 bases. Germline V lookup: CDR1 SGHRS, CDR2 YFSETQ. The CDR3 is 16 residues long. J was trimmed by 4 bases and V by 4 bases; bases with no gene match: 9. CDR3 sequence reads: CASSLSTGGGNEKLFF. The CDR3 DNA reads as TGCGCCAGCAGCCTATCTACAGGGGGGGGTAATGAAAAACTGTTTTTT.